The clone carrying this TCR beta chain was seen ten or more times. Its antigen is as yet unknown. This sample was taken from a study of tumor and adjacent non-tumor tissue in lung cancer. No cell sorting was done before RNA was extracted from the tissue. General study findings and limits: Top 100 clones took a larger repertoire share in normal lung. Tumor TCR diversity, when higher, was linked to shorter survival.

V was clipped by 3 bases and J by 2 bases; unmatched bases: 7. Germline CDR1 and CDR2: DFQATT and SNEGSKA (reference sequence). The CDR3 totals 15 residues. Three rounds of nested PCR, following a modified ARM-PCR protocol, produced the TCRbeta library. TCRdb fed the multiplex PCR reads into MiXCR, producing one record per CDR3 protein. The sample lists approximately 130,000 distinct CDR3 sequences; 66% were seen once. The sequence was collected from a man between 25 and 39 years old with non-small cell lung cancer. The chain recombines TRBV20-1 with TRBJ2-3, with 8 bases lining up with TRBD1. What was sequenced was lung tumor tissue. The chain's CDR3 is CSASRTGWATDTQYF. In DNA form, the CDR3 reads TGCAGTGCTAGTAGGACAGGGTGGGCCACAGATACGCAGTATTTT.